Presented here are 17 T cell receptor beta chains from one specimen sequenced in a study of T cell responses to AZD1222 COVID-19 vaccine. This table comes from immunoSEQ multiplex PCR, and its TCRdb copy is limited to in-frame clones, with some not included. The table shows about 180,000 clones, with approximately 92% occurring only once. This specimen was peripheral blood, taken 28 days after the second dose of the MenACWY control vaccine. The receptor set was obtained from an adult who received the MenACWY meningococcal vaccine as a control.

The V and J genes are TRBV2 and TRBJ1-1; TRBD1 is a possible D gene (5 bases). This CDR3 comprises 14 residues. The germline CDR1 and CDR2 sequences are SNHLY and FYNNEI. V lost 6 bases and J 5 bases, leaving 16 bases between the germline ends. The CDR3 spells CASRRGGSSTEAFF. In DNA form, the CDR3 reads TGTGCCAGCAGACGCGGGGGGTCGAGTACTGAAGCTTTCTTT. Looking up the rest from reference TRBV2 and TRBJ1-1 gives the full variable domain: EPEVTQTPSHQVTQMGQEVILRCVPISNHLYFYWYRQILGQKVEFLVSFYNNEISEKSEIFDDQFSVERPDGSNFTLKIRSTKLEDSAMYFCASRRGGSSTEAFFGQGTRLTVV.

The chain couples TRBV19 to TRBJ1-5; TRBD1 matches at 10 bases. CDR1 and CDR2 (germline): LNHDA, SQIVND (reference sequence). CDR3 length: 16 amino acids. Losses at the gene ends were 4 bases for V and 1 base for J; bases not matched to a gene: 4. The CDR3: CASSTDRGRSNQPQHF. In nucleotides, the CDR3 is TGTGCCAGTAGTACCGACAGGGGGCGAAGCAATCAGCCCCAGCATTTT.

CDR3 in amino acids: CASIPSGRYSGNTIYF. The CDR3 DNA sequence: TGTGCCAGCATCCCATCGGGACGTTACTCTGGAAACACCATATATTTT. The chain is built from TRBV28 and TRBJ1-3; D may be TRBD1 (5 bases). Germline CDR1 reads MDHEN; CDR2 reads SYDVKM. Trimming removed 7 bases at V and 0 bases at J, with 16 bases between. The CDR3 has 16 amino acids.

This clone is a singleton in its sample. This chain uses TRBV5-1 with TRBJ1-6, with D tentatively TRBD1 (5 bases). The germline V gene encodes CDR1 SGHRS and CDR2 YFSETQ. Trimming pared 0 bases from V and 2 bases from J, leaving 12 bases between. There are 17 residues in the CDR3. The chain's CDR3 is CASSLGQGRTYNSPLHF. The CDR3 DNA follows: TGCGCCAGCAGCTTGGGGCAGGGTCGGACCTATAATTCACCCCTCCACTTT.

The rearrangement uses TRBV7-2 and TRBJ1-6, with 8 bases aligning to TRBD1. The CDR3 is 16 amino acids. Germline CDR1 reads SGHTA; CDR2 reads FQGNSA. V gave up 3 bases and J gave up 0 bases; unmatched junction bases: 1. The CDR3: CASSFTGGSYNSPLHF. The CDR3 DNA reads TGTGCCAGCAGCTTCACAGGGGGCTCCTATAATTCACCCCTCCACTTT.

The chain uses TRBV7-9 and TRBJ1-2; 7 nucleotides line up with TRBD1. Germline V gene lookup returns CDR1 SEHNR and CDR2 FQNEAQ (reference sequence). With V trimmed by 5 bases and J by 7 bases, 7 bases remained unmatched. The CDR3 sequence is 13 residues long. The CDR3 sequence: CASSPQGETGYTF. CDR3 sequence (DNA): TGTGCCAGCAGCCCCCAGGGGGAGACTGGCTACACCTTC.

The genes are TRBV6-2 or TRBV6-3 and TRBJ1-2; weak D call: TRBD1 (6 bases). Trimming left V 5 bases short and J 3 bases short, with 7 bases between. The CDR3 covers 12 residues. Per germline, CDR1 MNHEY and CDR2 SVGEGT. DNA for the CDR3: TGTGCCAGCAGTCGACAGGACTATGGCTACACCTTC. Amino acid sequence: CASSRQDYGYTF.

The chain employs TRBV4-1 and TRBJ1-5; D perhaps matches TRBD1 (6 bases). Per germline, CDR1 MGHRA and CDR2 YSYEKL. V dropped 3 bases and J dropped 5 bases, with 14 bases sitting between them. This CDR3 is built from 15 residues. The DNA of the CDR3 is TGCGCCAGCAGCCATTTATACAGGGAAGATCAGCCCCAGCATTTT. Translated, it gives CASSHLYREDQPQHF.

A note on this clone: This same CDR3 is encoded by further DNA sequences in the sample. This chain links TRBV18 with TRBJ2-7, with TRBD1 matching 7 bases. The CDR3 is 13 amino acids. Germline V CDR1 and CDR2: KGHSH, LQKENI. J gave up 3 bases and V 3 bases, and 2 bases lay outside the gene matches. The CDR3, as DNA: TGTGCCAGCTCACCCGGACAGGACTACGAGCAGTACTTC. Translation gives CASSPGQDYEQYF. Looking up the rest from reference TRBV18 and TRBJ2-7 gives the full variable domain: NAGVMQNPRHLVRRRGQEARLRCSPMKGHSHVYWYRQLPEEGLKFMVYLQKENIIDESGMPKERFSAEFPKEGPSILRIQQVVRGDSAAYFCASSPGQDYEQYFGPGTRLTVT.

The chain recombines TRBV7-2 with TRBJ1-6, with D possibly TRBD1 on 5 matching bases. The CDR3 runs 14 residues. The V and J ends lost 5 bases and 4 bases respectively, with 9 bases between them. Germline V lookup: CDR1 SGHTA, CDR2 FQGNSA. CDR3 residues: CASSLQGYNSPLHF. The DNA of the CDR3 is TGTGCCAGCAGCCTTCAGGGTTATAATTCACCCCTCCACTTT.

This CDR3 reads CASSSDRGNQPQHF. The CDR3 DNA reads TGTGCCAGCAGTTCCGACAGGGGAAACCAGCCCCAGCATTTT. This chain connects TRBV25-1 to TRBJ1-5, with 8 bases lining up with TRBD1. Germline loops: CDR1 MGHDK, CDR2 SYGVNS. V trimming: 5 bases; J trimming: 7 bases; junction bases outside the gene matches: 7. The CDR3 consists of 14 residues.

The rearrangement joins TRBV5-1 to TRBJ1-2, with unresolved D. Germline V CDR1 and CDR2: SGHRS, YFSETQ. Deletions cut 0 bases from V and 11 bases from J, with 11 bases between. The CDR3 is 12 amino acids. The CDR3 is CASSLEARYYTF. CDR3 sequence (DNA): TGCGCCAGCAGCTTGGAGGCCAGGTATTACACCTTC.

The CDR3 sequence: CSVGDTGGDTEAFF. CDR3 sequence (DNA): TGCAGCGTGGGAGACACAGGGGGCGATACTGAAGCTTTCTTT. This chain connects TRBV29-1 to TRBJ1-1, with 9 bases matching TRBD1. Trimming at V came to 6 bases and at J to 5 bases, leaving 10 bases not matched to a gene. CDR3 length: 14 residues. CDR1 and CDR2 (germline): SQVTM, ANQGSEA.

This chain links TRBV19 with TRBJ1-5; D gene uncertain. The CDR3 length is 15 residues. Trimming left V 5 bases short and J 1 base short, with 12 bases between. Germline V CDR1 and CDR2: LNHDA, SQIVND (reference sequence). CDR3 nucleotides: TGTGCCAGTAGTGAGGACGGAGTCAGCAATCAGCCCCAGCATTTT. Protein product: CASSEDGVSNQPQHF.

The chain links TRBV19 to TRBJ1-3; D perhaps matches TRBD1 (6 bases). Germline loops: CDR1 LNHDA, CDR2 SQIVND (reference sequence). The CDR3 has 13 residues. CDR3 sequence: CGTQGIAGNTIYF. The CDR3 DNA is TGTGGCACTCAGGGGATCGCTGGAAACACCATATATTTT.

This clone has a single count. The rearrangement joins TRBV12-5 to TRBJ1-5; D not resolved. From germline, CDR1 is LGHNT and CDR2 FRNRAP. The CDR3 is made up of 11 amino acids. The germline V and J ends were trimmed by 2 bases and 7 bases, with 3 bases remaining between them. The CDR3 here is CASGLWQPQHF. The CDR3 bases are TGTGCTAGTGGTTTGTGGCAGCCCCAGCATTTT.

V and J are TRBV19 and TRBJ1-2; no clear D. The CDR3 has 15 amino acids. Trimming stripped 2 bases from V and 5 bases from J, with 15 bases between. CDR1 and CDR2 (germline): LNHDA, SQIVND (reference sequence). CDR3 sequence reads: CASSITGGSPYGYTF. The CDR3 region has the DNA TGTGCCAGTAGTATAACGGGCGGTTCCCCTTATGGCTACACCTTC.